The clone carrying this T cell receptor beta chain was seen a handful of times. The antigen remains unidentified. This PCR relied on a set of 60 Vbeta primers and 13 Jbeta primers. Clones were sequenced by immunoSEQ multiplex PCR, and TCRdb holds only the in-frame ones, with some missing. The sample has around 140,000 clones; approximately 77% are singletons. This entry belongs to a study of cytomegalovirus exposure and HLA in healthy donors. The germline V gene encodes CDR1 MGHRA and CDR2 YSYEKL. Germline trimming cut 1 base from V and 5 bases from J; bases unmatched to any gene: 7. The CDR3 is 15 amino acids. General study findings and limits: Roughly even sequencing depth across donors was the assumption behind the presence/absence analyses. Some public TCRs appeared in many individuals, while most sequences were rare.

Every donor was a healthy person donating bone marrow. This clonotype was obtained from a woman between 55 and 75 years old in good health and CMV-seronegative. V and J are TRBV4-1 and TRBJ2-5, with 7 bases identical to TRBD1. The source material was PBMCs. CDR3 amino acids: CASSQVPGQWETQYF. Here the CDR3 DNA reads TGCGCCAGCAGCCAAGTACCGGGACAGTGGGAGACCCAGTACTTC.